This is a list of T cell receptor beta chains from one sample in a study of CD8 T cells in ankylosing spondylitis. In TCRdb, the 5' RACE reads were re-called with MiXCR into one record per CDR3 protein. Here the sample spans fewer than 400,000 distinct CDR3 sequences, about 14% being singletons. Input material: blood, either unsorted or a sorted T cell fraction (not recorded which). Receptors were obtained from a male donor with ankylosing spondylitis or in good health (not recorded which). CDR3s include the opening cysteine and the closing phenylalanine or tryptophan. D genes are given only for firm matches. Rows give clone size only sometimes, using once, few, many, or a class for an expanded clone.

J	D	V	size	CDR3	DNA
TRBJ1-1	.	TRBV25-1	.	CASSEYTAGEAFF	TGTGCCAGCAGTGAATATACGGCAGGTGAAGCTTTCTTT
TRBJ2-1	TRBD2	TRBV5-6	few	CASSLLEGGPGNEQFF	TGTGCCAGCAGCTTGCTCGAGGGAGGGCCTGGGAATGAGCAGTTCTTC
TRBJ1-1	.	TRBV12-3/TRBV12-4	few	CASSEQVNTEAFF	TGTGCCAGCAGTGAACAGGTAAACACTGAAGCTTTCTTT
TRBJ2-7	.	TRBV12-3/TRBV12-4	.	CASSANPRNSYEQYF	TGTGCCAGCAGTGCAAACCCAAGGAACTCCTACGAGCAGTACTTC
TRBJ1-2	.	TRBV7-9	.	CASSSLEIHSYGYTF	TGTGCCAGCAGCTCCCTCGAAATCCACTCCTATGGCTACACCTTC
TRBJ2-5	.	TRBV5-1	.	CASSLGGKGSETQYF	TGCGCCAGCAGCTTGGGGGGAAAGGGATCGGAGACCCAGTACTTC
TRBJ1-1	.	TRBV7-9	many	CASSLDGTPNTEAFF	TGTGCCAGCAGCTTAGACGGGACCCCGAACACTGAAGCTTTCTTT
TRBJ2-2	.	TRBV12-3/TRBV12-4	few	CASGYRPTVDTGELFF	TGTGCCAGCGGCTACCGACCAACAGTGGACACCGGGGAGCTGTTTTTT
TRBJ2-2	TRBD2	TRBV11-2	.	CASSAGLAGANTGELFF	TGTGCCAGCAGCGCGGGACTAGCGGGAGCGAACACCGGGGAGCTGTTTTTT
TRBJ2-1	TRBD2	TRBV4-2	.	CASSGPRTSGGASYNEQFF	TGTGCCAGCAGCGGCCCAAGGACTAGCGGGGGGGCATCCTACAATGAGCAGTTCTTC
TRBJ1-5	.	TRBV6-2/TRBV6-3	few	CASSQGQRNQPQHF	TGTGCCAGCAGCCAGGGGCAACGCAATCAGCCCCAGCATTTT
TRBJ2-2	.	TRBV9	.	CASSVAVGDPGGELFF	TGTGCCAGCAGCGTAGCTGTGGGGGACCCCGGTGGGGAGCTGTTTTTT
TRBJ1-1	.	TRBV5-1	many	CASSLGETVLNTEAFF	TGCGCCAGCAGCTTGGGAGAGACAGTCCTGAACACTGAAGCTTTCTTT
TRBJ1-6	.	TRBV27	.	CASSPQGIVGSPLHF	TGTGCCAGCAGCCCACAAGGGATAGTGGGGTCACCCCTCCACTTT
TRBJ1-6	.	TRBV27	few	CASSWGGTYNSPLHF	TGTGCCAGCAGTTGGGGAGGGACCTATAATTCACCCCTCCACTTT
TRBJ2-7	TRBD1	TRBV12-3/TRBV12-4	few	CASSYGTGVYEQYF	TGTGCCAGCAGTTACGGGACAGGGGTCTACGAGCAGTACTTC
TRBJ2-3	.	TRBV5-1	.	CASSVDNSGDTQYF	TGCGCCAGCAGCGTGGACAACTCGGGAGATACGCAGTATTTT
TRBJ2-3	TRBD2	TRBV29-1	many	CSGSTSGGANTDTQYF	TGCAGCGGTTCGACTAGCGGGGGTGCTAACACAGATACGCAGTATTTT
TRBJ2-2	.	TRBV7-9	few	CASSRSTGNTGELFF	TGTGCCAGCAGCCGCTCGACAGGGAACACCGGGGAGCTGTTTTTT
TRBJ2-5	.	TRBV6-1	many	CASSEVGGGETQYF	TGTGCCAGCAGTGAAGTAGGTGGTGGGGAGACCCAGTACTTC
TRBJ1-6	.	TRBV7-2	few	CASSLLGGDNSPLHF	TGTGCCAGCAGTCTTCTAGGGGGGGATAATTCACCCCTCCACTTT
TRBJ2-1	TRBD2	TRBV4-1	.	CASSQPGLGRNEQFF	TGCGCCAGCAGCCAGCCGGGACTAGGAAGGAATGAGCAGTTCTTC
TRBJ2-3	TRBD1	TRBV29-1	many	CSVRTGQPTDTQYF	TGCAGCGTGCGGACGGGACAGCCCACAGATACGCAGTATTTT
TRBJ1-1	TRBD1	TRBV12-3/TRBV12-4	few	CASSAGTGGTEAFF	TGTGCCAGCAGCGCCGGGACAGGGGGAACTGAAGCTTTCTTT
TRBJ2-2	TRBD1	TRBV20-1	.	CSATGQGGAGELFF	TGCAGTGCTACGGGACAGGGTGGAGCCGGGGAGCTGTTTTTT
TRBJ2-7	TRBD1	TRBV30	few	CAWSVSGGYEQYF	TGTGCCTGGAGTGTATCAGGGGGCTACGAGCAGTACTTC
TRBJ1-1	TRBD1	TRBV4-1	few	CASSQDRGRSDRGGTEAFF	TGCGCCAGCAGCCAAGATCGCGGTCGGTCGGACAGGGGAGGCACTGAAGCTTTCTTT
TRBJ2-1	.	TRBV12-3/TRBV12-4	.	CASSLLEYNEQFF	TGTGCCAGCAGTTTATTGGAGTACAATGAGCAGTTCTTC
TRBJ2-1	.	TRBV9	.	CASSVVKVYNEQFF	TGTGCCAGCAGCGTAGTAAAGGTCTACAATGAGCAGTTCTTC
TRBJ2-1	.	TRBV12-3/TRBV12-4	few	CASSLGNTYNEQFF	TGTGCCAGCAGTTTAGGGAACACCTACAATGAGCAGTTCTTC
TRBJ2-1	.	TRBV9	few	CASSPGRGNLNEQFF	TGTGCCAGCAGCCCGGGGCGAGGGAACCTCAATGAGCAGTTCTTC
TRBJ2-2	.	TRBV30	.	CAWRLGASAGELFF	TGTGCCTGGAGACTGGGGGCGAGCGCCGGGGAGCTGTTTTTT
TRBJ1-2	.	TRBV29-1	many	CSEYTNYGYTF	TGCAGCGAATACACTAACTATGGCTACACCTTC
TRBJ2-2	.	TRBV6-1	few	CASTLSVAGELFF	TGTGCCAGCACCTTATCTGTTGCCGGGGAGCTGTTTTTT
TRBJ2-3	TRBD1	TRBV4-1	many	CASTPAGQGTDTQYF	TGCGCCAGCACGCCCGCGGGACAGGGGACAGATACGCAGTATTTT
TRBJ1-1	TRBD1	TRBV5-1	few	CASSIPGGTEAFF	TGCGCCAGCAGCATCCCAGGGGGCACTGAAGCTTTCTTT
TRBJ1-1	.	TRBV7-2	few	CASSLNLMGVEAFF	TGTGCCAGCAGCTTAAATCTTATGGGGGTTGAAGCTTTCTTT
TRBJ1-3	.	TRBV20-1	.	CSASDILSGNTIYF	TGCAGTGCTTCGGACATCCTCTCTGGAAACACCATATATTTT
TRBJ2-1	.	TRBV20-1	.	CSAFYSGSYNEQFF	TGCAGTGCTTTCTATAGCGGTTCCTACAATGAGCAGTTCTTC
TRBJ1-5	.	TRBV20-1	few	CSANRGDFGQPQHF	TGCAGTGCGAATAGGGGGGACTTTGGACAGCCCCAGCATTTT
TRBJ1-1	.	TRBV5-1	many	CASSLDLGTTEAFF	TGCGCCAGCAGCTTGGATCTAGGAACCACTGAAGCTTTCTTT
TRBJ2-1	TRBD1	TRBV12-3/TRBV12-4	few	CASRRQGSGNEQFF	TGTGCCAGCAGAAGACAGGGATCAGGCAATGAGCAGTTCTTC
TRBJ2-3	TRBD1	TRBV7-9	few	CASSQDRGNTQYF	TGTGCCAGCAGCCAGGACAGGGGAAATACGCAGTATTTT
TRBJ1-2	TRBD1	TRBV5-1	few	CASSLATDREDGYTF	TGCGCCAGCAGCTTGGCCACCGACAGGGAGGATGGCTACACCTTC
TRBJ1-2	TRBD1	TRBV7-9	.	CASSPSGTGAGTF	TGTGCCAGCAGCCCCTCCGGGACAGGGGCCGGCACCTTC
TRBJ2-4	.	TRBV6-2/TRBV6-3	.	CASSWDALNIQYF	TGTGCCAGCAGTTGGGACGCGCTAAACATTCAGTACTTC
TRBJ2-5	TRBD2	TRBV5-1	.	CASSRVGTSGLRWDF	TGCGCCAGCAGCCGAGTTGGGACTAGCGGGCTAAGATGGGACTTC
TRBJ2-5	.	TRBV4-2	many	CASSQENRAGETQYF	TGTGCCAGCAGCCAAGAAAACAGGGCGGGGGAGACCCAGTACTTC
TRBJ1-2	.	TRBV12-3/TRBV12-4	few	CASNTGTNYGYTF	TGTGCCAGCAATACGGGTACTAACTATGGCTACACCTTC
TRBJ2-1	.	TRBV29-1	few	CSLRSGLATEQFF	TGCAGCCTCCGAAGCGGTTTGGCCACTGAGCAGTTCTTC
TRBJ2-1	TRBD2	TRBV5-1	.	CASSLVGLADQAYNEQFF	TGCGCCAGCAGCTTGGTGGGACTAGCGGACCAAGCCTACAATGAGCAGTTCTTC
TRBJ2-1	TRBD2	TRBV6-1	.	CASTEAGGAYNEQFF	TGTGCCAGCACCGAAGCGGGGGGGGCCTACAATGAGCAGTTCTTC
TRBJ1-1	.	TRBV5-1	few	CASKQGSSTEAFF	TGCGCCAGCAAGCAGGGGTCGAGTACTGAAGCTTTCTTT
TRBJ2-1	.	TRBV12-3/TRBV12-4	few	CASSGPAGGSYNEQFF	TGTGCCAGCAGTGGGCCAGCAGGGGGGTCCTACAATGAGCAGTTCTTC
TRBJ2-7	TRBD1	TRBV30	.	CAWRSRTGGYEQYF	TGTGCCTGGAGATCCAGGACAGGGGGATACGAGCAGTACTTC